The 29 T cell receptor beta chains below come from one sample, sequenced in a study of T-cell reconstitution after alpha-beta-depleted transplantation in children. A TCRbeta library incorporating unique molecular identifiers was prepared. TCRdb used MiXCR to reprocess the PCR reads, holding one entry per CDR3 protein. The sample holds a few hundred thousand distinct CDR3 sequences, 10% to 15% seen once. The sequenced sample was PBMCs, mostly from graft donor cells, obtained 360 days after TCRalphabeta/CD19-depleted stem cell transplant. The receptors shown here come from a male patient between 10 and 17 years old who had a stem cell transplant for acute myeloid leukemia, so the T cells may come from the graft donor.

The rearrangement links TRBV20-1 to TRBJ2-3, with D perhaps matching TRBD2 (6 bases). The CDR3 extends over 13 amino acids. Germline values: CDR1 DFQATT, CDR2 SNEGSKA (reference sequence). The V gene lost 5 bases and the J gene lost 0 bases, with 9 bases spanning the gap. The CDR3 loop is CSALATSTDTQYF. The CDR3 bases are TGCAGTGCTCTAGCGACAAGCACAGATACGCAGTATTTT.

This clonotype has just a few counts. The CDR3 DNA reads TGTGCCAGCAGTTTCCCCTTGGCAGGAGGGCTAGTGAATGAGCAGTTCTTC. Translating gives CASSFPLAGGLVNEQFF. The gene calls are TRBV6-5 and TRBJ2-1, with D possibly being TRBD2 (6 bases). This CDR3 contains 17 residues. Germline loops: CDR1 MNHEY, CDR2 SVGAGI. V was cut by 4 bases and J by 7 bases, with 23 bases left in between.

This chain links TRBV9 with TRBJ2-3; TRBD2 matches 8 bases. V lost 0 bases and J lost 3; bases outside the gene matches: 6. The CDR3 contains 16 residues. Germline loops: CDR1 SGDLS, CDR2 YYNGEE. CDR3 in amino acids: CASSVGVAGKTDTQYF. In DNA form, the CDR3 reads TGTGCCAGCAGCGTAGGGGTAGCGGGGAAAACAGATACGCAGTATTTT.

This clonotype was found a few times. This rearrangement joins TRBV4-2 to TRBJ2-1; 12 bases map to TRBD2. The CDR3 consists of 17 residues. J lost 4 bases, V lost 1 base, and 5 bases had no gene match. Per germline, CDR1 LGHNA and CDR2 YNFKEQ. In DNA, the CDR3 is TGTGCCAGCAGCCAAGTAAAGACTAGCGGGGGATACAATGAGCAGTTCTTC. Translated: CASSQVKTSGGYNEQFF.

V gene TRBV5-1 combines with J gene TRBJ1-5, with D tentatively TRBD1 (6 bases). This CDR3 is built from 18 residues. V was clipped by 0 bases and J by 0 bases, with 16 bases between them. Germline V gene lookup returns CDR1 SGHRS and CDR2 YFSETQ. The CDR3 DNA reads as TGCGCCAGCAGCTTGGACCCACCAGGGGATTATAGCAATCAGCCCCAGCATTTT. This codes for CASSLDPPGDYSNQPQHF.

This clonotype was seen many times. The chain joins TRBV5-1 to TRBJ2-3; 7 bases align to TRBD2. This CDR3 comprises 16 residues. The V gene's germline CDR1 is SGHRS and CDR2 YFSETQ. The V gene end was trimmed by 0 bases and the J gene end by 2 bases; junction bases not matched to a gene: 6. CDR3 sequence: CASSLVGGSITDTQYF. CDR3 in DNA: TGCGCCAGCAGCTTGGTGGGGGGGAGCATCACAGATACGCAGTATTTT.

The genes are TRBV28 and TRBJ2-7, with D perhaps TRBD2 (5 bases). Per germline, CDR1 MDHEN and CDR2 SYDVKM. With 1 base removed from V and 7 bases from J, the gap between germline ends came to 14 bases. The length of the CDR3 is 14 residues. CDR3 residues: CASSLSLPTGEQYF. The CDR3 region has the DNA TGTGCCAGCAGTTTATCCCTGCCGACGGGGGAGCAGTACTTC. Filled out from reference TRBV28 and TRBJ2-7, the complete variable domain reads DVKVTQSSRYLVKRTGEKVFLECVQDMDHENMFWYRQDPGLGLRLIYFSYDVKMKEKGDIPEGYSVSREKKERFSLILESASTNQTSMYLCASSLSLPTGEQYFGPGTRLTVT.

The chain joins TRBV20-1 to TRBJ2-2; TRBD1 might be the D (5 bases). CDR3 length: 15 residues. V was trimmed by 0 bases and J by 6 bases, leaving 14 bases between them. The germline CDR1 and CDR2 sequences are DFQATT and SNEGSKA (reference sequence). This chain's CDR3 is CSARDIGVGSGELFF. The DNA of the CDR3 is TGCAGTGCTAGAGATATAGGGGTGGGGTCCGGGGAGCTGTTTTTT.

V usage is TRBV6-6 and J usage is TRBJ2-5; D unresolved. The germline V gene encodes CDR1 MNHNY and CDR2 SVGAGI (reference sequence). This CDR3 is 13 amino acids long. The V and J ends lost 10 bases and 2 bases respectively, with 14 bases between them. CDR3 sequence: CATTHPGQETQYF. CDR3 DNA sequence: TGTGCCACGACCCACCCCGGACAAGAGACCCAGTACTTC.

This clonotype was detected only a few times. The chain is built from TRBV2 and TRBJ2-3; 7 nucleotides align to TRBD1. Germline CDR1 SNHLY, CDR2 FYNNEI. CDR3 length equals 14 residues. The V segment lost 6 bases and the J segment 1 base; nucleotides outside the gene matches: 4. Here the CDR3 reads CASRFQGGTDTQYF. CDR3 bases: TGTGCCAGCAGGTTCCAGGGGGGCACAGATACGCAGTATTTT.

Turning to this clonotype: A clone one base away is much larger, so this may be a read error. As DNA, the CDR3 is TGTGCCAGCAGCTTAATTTTTCAGGGGAGGTCCAACGAGCAGTACTTC. Its translation is CASSLIFQGRSNEQYF. This chain joins TRBV7-8 and TRBJ2-7; TRBD1 or TRBD2 may be the D gene (6 bases each). Germline V lookup: CDR1 SGHVS, CDR2 FQNEAQ. The CDR3 extends over 16 amino acids. Trimming cost V 2 bases and J 5 bases, with 19 bases left between them.

This clonotype was observed a handful of times. The rearrangement uses TRBV14 and TRBJ2-7, with D possibly being TRBD1 (8 bases). The CDR3 extends over 15 amino acids. Germline V gene lookup returns CDR1 SGHDN and CDR2 FVKESK. V gave up 4 bases and J gave up 4 bases, with 17 bases separating them. The CDR3 sequence is CASSPTGGAGYEQYF. CDR3 DNA: TGTGCCAGCAGCCCTACAGGGGGAGCGGGGTACGAGCAGTACTTC.

This clonotype came up a few times. The chain recombines TRBV11-1 with TRBJ2-5; perhaps TRBD2 as D (6 bases). V was pared by 5 bases and J by 2 bases, with 18 bases between. Germline-derived CDR1 and CDR2 are SGHAT and FQDESV (reference sequence). The CDR3 extends over 16 amino acids. The CDR3 loop reads CASSHTYWDSQETQYF. CDR3 bases: TGTGCCAGCAGCCATACATATTGGGACTCTCAAGAGACCCAGTACTTC.

This clonotype appeared a few times. The chain carries TRBV20-1 and TRBJ2-1; 14 bases match TRBD2. Germline loops: CDR1 DFQATT, CDR2 SNEGSKA (reference sequence). The J segment lost 4 bases and the V segment lost 5 bases, leaving 4 bases of the junction unmatched. The CDR3 contains 15 residues. The CDR3 protein is CSAFRLAGGYNEQFF. The DNA of the CDR3 is TGCAGTGCTTTTAGACTAGCGGGAGGGTACAATGAGCAGTTCTTC.

The table lists this clonotype with a few counts. The chain couples TRBV12-3 or TRBV12-4 to TRBJ2-2; D possibly corresponds to TRBD2 (5 bases). This CDR3 has 14 amino acids. V gave up 6 bases and J gave up 4 bases, with 12 bases separating them. The CDR3 loop reads CASRLEEVTGELFF. The CDR3, as DNA: TGTGCCAGCAGACTAGAGGAGGTCACCGGGGAGCTGTTTTTT.

This clonotype was seen more than once but under ten times. The chain joins TRBV9 to TRBJ2-1; TRBD2 is a possible D gene (6 bases). Germline lookup yields CDR1 SGDLS and CDR2 YYNGEE. V lost 0 bases and J 4 bases, leaving 11 bases between the germline ends. The CDR3 contains 15 residues. CDR3 nucleotide sequence: TGTGCCAGCAGCGTAGTGACGGGAGCATACAATGAGCAGTTCTTC. Its protein product is CASSVVTGAYNEQFF.

The sample holds a few counts of this clonotype. The chain links TRBV6-1 to TRBJ2-1, with 8 bases identical to TRBD2. The CDR3 has 15 residues. Germline trimming cut 5 bases from V and 7 bases from J; bases unmatched to any gene: 10. Germline CDR1 MNHNS, CDR2 SASEGT. CDR3 DNA sequence: TGTGCCAGCAGTCAACAGGTAGCGGGAACGAATGAGCAGTTCTTC. Encoded protein: CASSQQVAGTNEQFF.

This clonotype has a handful of counts. The genes are TRBV25-1 and TRBJ2-1; TRBD1 agrees at 10 bases. Germline V gene data show CDR1 as MGHDK and CDR2 as SYGVNS. The V gene end was trimmed by 3 bases and the J gene end by 10 bases; junction bases not matched to a gene: 12. The CDR3 loop spans 16 amino acids. CDR3 residues: CASSDPSGTGAREQFF. CDR3 nucleotide sequence: TGTGCCAGCAGTGATCCCTCAGGGACAGGGGCAAGGGAGCAGTTCTTC.

This clonotype has only a few counts. The V gene is TRBV29-1, the J gene TRBJ1-1, with D possibly matching TRBD1 (6 bases). With 6 bases removed from V and 1 base from J, the gap between germline ends came to 9 bases. The CDR3 has 12 amino acids. Per germline, CDR1 SQVTM and CDR2 ANQGSEA. The CDR3 DNA is TGCAGCGTCCTACAGGGGAACACTGAAGCTTTCTTT. This codes for CSVLQGNTEAFF.

This clonotype was observed a handful of times. The chain employs TRBV28 and TRBJ2-2, with D perhaps TRBD1 or TRBD2 (5 bases each). Germline loops: CDR1 MDHEN, CDR2 SYDVKM. Trimming removed 1 base from V and 4 bases from J, with 10 bases in between. CDR3 length: 15 residues. The CDR3 DNA reads TGTGCCAGCAGTTTATACCATGGGGGCACCGGGGAGCTGTTTTTT. Translating it yields CASSLYHGGTGELFF.

The chain links TRBV20-1 to TRBJ2-1; unclear D gene. The germline V gene has CDR1 DFQATT and CDR2 SNEGSKA (reference sequence). This CDR3 has 13 amino acids. Deletions cut 0 bases from V and 15 bases from J, with 18 bases between. CDR3 sequence reads: CSARDAGFVKGFF. The CDR3 region has the DNA TGCAGTGCTAGAGATGCTGGGTTTGTCAAAGGGTTCTTC.

In the case of this clonotype: The junction does not match germline at one end; this may be a read error. The rearrangement joins TRBV7-7 to TRBJ2-2, with D maybe TRBD2 (5 bases). The CDR3 covers 15 residues. Germline V CDR1 and CDR2: SSHAT, FNYEAQ (reference sequence). This CDR3 reads CASSLASGPTGELFF. The CDR3 DNA reads as TGTGCTAGCAGCTTAGCGAGCGGCCCCACCGGGGAGCTGTTTTTT.

The rearrangement joins TRBV28 to TRBJ2-5; D might be TRBD1 (6 bases). CDR1 is MDHEN, CDR2 SYDVKM, per germline. The germline V and J ends were trimmed by 2 bases and 5 bases, with 21 bases remaining between them. CDR3 length: 17 residues. CDR3 residues: CASSLEPDRRLGETQYF. CDR3 DNA: TGTGCCAGCAGTTTAGAACCTGACAGGCGCCTCGGGGAGACCCAGTACTTC.

This clonotype was detected only a few times. The CDR3 spells CASSLGPGGGYEQYF. The CDR3 nucleotides are TGTGCCAGCAGCTTAGGGCCGGGCGGAGGCTACGAGCAGTACTTC. The rearrangement joins TRBV7-4 to TRBJ2-7; perhaps TRBD2 as D (5 bases). The V gene's germline CDR1 is SGHVT and CDR2 SQSDAQ. The CDR3 sequence is 15 residues long. V was shortened by 1 base and J by 3 bases, with 13 bases between the two germline ends.

The chain uses TRBV28 and TRBJ2-7, with D possibly TRBD2 on 5 matching bases. Between the trimmed V and J ends, which lost 7 bases and 2 bases, there was a span of 12 bases. The CDR3 contains 13 residues. Germline CDR1 is MDHEN and CDR2 is SYDVKM. The CDR3 region is CASTSPSPYEQYF. DNA of the CDR3: TGTGCCAGCACTAGCCCGAGCCCCTACGAGCAGTACTTC. The full variable domain, completed using reference TRBV28 and TRBJ2-7, is DVKVTQSSRYLVKRTGEKVFLECVQDMDHENMFWYRQDPGLGLRLIYFSYDVKMKEKGDIPEGYSVSREKKERFSLILESASTNQTSMYLCASTSPSPYEQYFGPGTRLTVT.

With regard to this clonotype: One end of the junction does not line up with germline, which may come from a read error. The chain recombines TRBV7-7 with TRBJ2-3, with D hard to call. The germline V gene has CDR1 SSHAT and CDR2 FNYEAQ (reference sequence). The CDR3 consists of 14 residues. The chain's CDR3 is CASSLYSVTDTQYF. CDR3 bases: TGTGCTAGCAGCCTCTATTCGGTCACAGATACGCAGTATTTT.

This clonotype showed up many times. The J gene is TRBJ2-1, the V gene TRBV9; the match to TRBD2 covers 10 bases. Germline V gene lookup returns CDR1 SGDLS and CDR2 YYNGEE. This CDR3 has 17 amino acids. V was clipped by 0 bases and J by 0 bases; unmatched bases: 3. The CDR3 DNA is TGTGCCAGCAGCGTAGAGGCTAGCGGGAGCTCCTACAATGAGCAGTTCTTC. Translating gives CASSVEASGSSYNEQFF.

This clonotype was recorded a few times. This chain uses TRBV29-1 with TRBJ2-7; maybe TRBD1 (6 bases). The CDR3 is 15 residues long. The ends were cut back, 6 bases at V and 3 bases at J, with 21 bases in the middle. Germline CDR1 is SQVTM and CDR2 is ANQGSEA. The CDR3 coding sequence is TGCAGCGTGCTGTCCGGACAGTCTCCCCTCTACGAGCAGTACTTC. Its protein is CSVLSGQSPLYEQYF.

There are a few counts of this clonotype. The V call is TRBV6-1, the J call TRBJ2-6, with D unresolved. The CDR3 is made up of 17 amino acids. V dropped 6 bases and J dropped 0 bases, with 15 bases sitting between them. The germline gives CDR1 MNHNS, CDR2 SASEGT. CDR3 residues: CASSPRWTVSGANVLTF. For the CDR3, the DNA is TGTGCCAGCAGCCCCCGATGGACGGTCTCTGGGGCCAACGTCCTGACTTTC.